This TCR beta chain was recovered during a study of blood T cells in healthy people across ages. Study findings and constraints: Strong correlation linked observed beta diversity and percent naive T cells.

The germline V gene encodes CDR1 MNHEY and CDR2 SVGEGT. V dropped 6 bases and J dropped 0 bases, with 29 bases sitting between them. This CDR3 is built from 20 residues. With a J-beta primer mix and a sample-barcoded 5' primer, a second PCR ran about 7 to 12 cycles. Sequencing of every sample gave 2.5 million or more CDR3-containing paired-end reads. One entry per CDR3 protein, called by TCRdb with MiXCR from the 5' RACE reads. This sample has roughly 900,000 distinct CDR3 sequences, with roughly 50% found just once. PBMCs, at least 6 million per sample, were isolated. In regard to this clonotype: What it binds is unknown.

This chain joins TRBV6-2 or TRBV6-3 and TRBJ1-2; D is perhaps TRBD1 (5 bases). This receptor was taken from a man younger than 45 in good health. Sequencing input: blood. CDR3 region: CASSRPVGARTFSPNYGYTF. CDR3 coding DNA: TGTGCCAGCAGCCGTCCCGTAGGAGCCAGGACATTTTCGCCTAACTATGGCTACACCTTC.